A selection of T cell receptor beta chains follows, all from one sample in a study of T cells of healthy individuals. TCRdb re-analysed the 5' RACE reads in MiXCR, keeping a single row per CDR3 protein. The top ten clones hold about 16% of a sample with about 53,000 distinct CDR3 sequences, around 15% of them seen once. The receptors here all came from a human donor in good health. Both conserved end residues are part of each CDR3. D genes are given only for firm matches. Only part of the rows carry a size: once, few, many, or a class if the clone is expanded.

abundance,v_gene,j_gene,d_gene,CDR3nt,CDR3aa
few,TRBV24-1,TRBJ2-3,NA,TGTGCCACCAGTGATTGGATATCTCAAGATACGCAGTATTTT,CATSDWISQDTQYF
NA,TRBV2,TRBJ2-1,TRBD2,TGTGCCAGGAAACACCTAGCGGCTCGGTACAATGAGCAGTTCTTC,CARKHLAARYNEQFF
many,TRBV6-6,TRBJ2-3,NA,TGTGCCAGCAGCCCAGGGGTTCTAATACCTAGCACAGATACGCAGTATTTT,CASSPGVLIPSTDTQYF
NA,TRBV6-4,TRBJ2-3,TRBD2,TGTGCCAGCAGTGGTGGGACTAGCGGGGGGGCCGATACGCAGTATTTT,CASSGGTSGGADTQYF
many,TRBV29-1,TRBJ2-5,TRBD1,TGCAGCGTTGCCAAACAGGGGGGCCCAGAGACCCAGTACTTC,CSVAKQGGPETQYF
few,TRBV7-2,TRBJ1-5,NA,TGTGCCAGCAGCCCAATGACAGGATCGAATCAGCCCCAGCATTTT,CASSPMTGSNQPQHF
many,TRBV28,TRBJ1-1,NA,TGTGCCAGCAGTTTACACACTGAAGCTTTCTTT,CASSLHTEAFF
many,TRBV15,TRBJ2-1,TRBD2,TGTGCCACCAGCTGGGGGGGTACCTACAATGAGCAGTTCTTC,CATSWGGTYNEQFF
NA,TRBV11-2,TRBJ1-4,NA,TGTGCCAGCAGCTTAGATTTAACTAATGAAAAACTGTTTTTT,CASSLDLTNEKLFF
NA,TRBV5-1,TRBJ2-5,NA,TGCGCCAGCAGCTTGGGTAGCGGCGAGACCCAGTACTTC,CASSLGSGETQYF
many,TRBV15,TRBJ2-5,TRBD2,TGTGCCGCAGCGACGGGGGCGGGGGGCCCTTGGGGATATGAGACCCAGTACTTC,CAAATGAGGPWGYETQYF
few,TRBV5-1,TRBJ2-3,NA,TGCGCCAGCAGCGACCCAGGGGCCGATACGCAGTATTTT,CASSDPGADTQYF
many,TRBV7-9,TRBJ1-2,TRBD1,TGTGCCACCCACCCCGACAGGGGGGTTTATGGCTACACCTTC,CATHPDRGVYGYTF
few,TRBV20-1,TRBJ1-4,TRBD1,TGCAGTACCACGGTGGGGACAGAGAATGAAAAACTGTTTTTT,CSTTVGTENEKLFF
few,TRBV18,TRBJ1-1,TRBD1,TGTGCCAGCCATGGACAGGTGAACACTGAAGCTTTCTTT,CASHGQVNTEAFF
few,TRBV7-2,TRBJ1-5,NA,TGTGCCAGCAGCTCGTACAATCAGCCCCAGCATTTT,CASSSYNQPQHF
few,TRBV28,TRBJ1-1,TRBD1,TGTGCCAGCAGGGCCCACAGGGGAAGAGGCTCGCTAAACACTGAAGCTTTCTTT,CASRAHRGRGSLNTEAFF
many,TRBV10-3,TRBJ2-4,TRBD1,TGTGCCATCAGTGGGGGACAGGGAAACATTCAGTACTTC,CAISGGQGNIQYF
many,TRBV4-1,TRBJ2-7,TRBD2,TGCGCCAGCAGCCGCACGGGACTAGCGGACTCCTACGAGCAGTACTTC,CASSRTGLADSYEQYF
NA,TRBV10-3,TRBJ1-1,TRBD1,TGTGCCACAGACCAGGGGGCGGACACTGAAGCTTTCTTT,CATDQGADTEAFF
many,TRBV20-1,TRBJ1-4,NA,TGCAGTGCCCGAGCCTCTTCCGGGACGGCTAATGAAAAACTGTTTTTT,CSARASSGTANEKLFF
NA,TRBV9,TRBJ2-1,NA,TGTGCCAGCAGCCCCCAGACTTTCTCCTACAATGAGCAGTTCTTC,CASSPQTFSYNEQFF
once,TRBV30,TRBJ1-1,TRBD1,TGTGCCTGGGGCAGGGGGCGTAGCACTGAAGCTTTCTTT,CAWGRGRSTEAFF
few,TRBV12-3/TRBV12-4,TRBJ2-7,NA,TGTGCCAGCAGTTCCCCCCTGAGGGAGCAGTACTTC,CASSSPLREQYF
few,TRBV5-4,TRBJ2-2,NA,TGTGCCAGCAGACAGGGCTACACCGGGGAGCTGTTTTTT,CASRQGYTGELFF
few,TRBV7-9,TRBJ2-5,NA,TGTGCCAGCAGCTCGGCTAGGCTCGGGGAGACCCAGTACTTC,CASSSARLGETQYF
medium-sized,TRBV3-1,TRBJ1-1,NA,TGTGGGACGAGGGGCAGGGGGAACACTGAAGCTTTCTTT,CGTRGRGNTEAFF
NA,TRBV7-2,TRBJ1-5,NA,TGTGCCAGCGGCCTAATGACCGAACAGCCCCAGCATTTT,CASGLMTEQPQHF
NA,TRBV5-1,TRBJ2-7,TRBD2,TGCGCCAGCAGCTTGGGTTCCTGGACTAGCGGCTACGAGCAGTACTTC,CASSLGSWTSGYEQYF
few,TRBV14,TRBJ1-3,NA,TGTGCCAGCAGCCGCATACCGGGATCTGGAAACACCATATATTTT,CASSRIPGSGNTIYF
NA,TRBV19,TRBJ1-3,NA,TGTGCCAGTACCGGGGTGAGGGGAAACACCATATATTTT,CASTGVRGNTIYF
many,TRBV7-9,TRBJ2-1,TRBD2,TGTGCCAGCAGCTTAGCACTAGCGGGAGGGCCCGAGCAGTTCTTC,CASSLALAGGPEQFF
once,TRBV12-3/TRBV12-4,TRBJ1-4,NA,TGTGCCAGCAGTTTAGACGGGACCGAAAAACTGTTTTTT,CASSLDGTEKLFF
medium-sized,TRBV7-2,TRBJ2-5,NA,TGTGCCAGCAGCTTAGGGACCTTCGAAGAGACCCAGTACTTC,CASSLGTFEETQYF
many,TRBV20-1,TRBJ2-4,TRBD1,TGCAGTGCCAACAGACAGGGCCCCTCGGGCATTCAGTACTTC,CSANRQGPSGIQYF
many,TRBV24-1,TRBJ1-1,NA,TGTGCCACCAGTGAGTCAGTGAACACTGAAGCTTTCTTT,CATSESVNTEAFF
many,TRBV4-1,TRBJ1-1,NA,TGCGCCAGCAGCCAAGTAGGAAGGAGGGAAGCTTTCTTT,CASSQVGRREAFF
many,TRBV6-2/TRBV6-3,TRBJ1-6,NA,TGTGCCAGCAGTTACTCCACGCGAACAGGGACGTTTATCAATTCACCCCTCCACTTT,CASSYSTRTGTFINSPLHF
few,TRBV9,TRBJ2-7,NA,TGTGCCAGCAGCCCAGGACAGTTTCGGTACGAGCAGTACTTC,CASSPGQFRYEQYF
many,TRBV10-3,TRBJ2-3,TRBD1,TGTGCCATCAGTGAGGGACAGGGCCCCCGCACAGATACGCAGTATTTT,CAISEGQGPRTDTQYF
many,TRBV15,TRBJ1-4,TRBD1,TGTGCCACCAGCAGAGGAGGTGGCAGGGGGAAGGCTAATGAAAAACTGTTTTTT,CATSRGGGRGKANEKLFF
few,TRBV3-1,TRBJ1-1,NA,TGTGCCAGCAGCCAAGCCAGCAGGGACACTGAAGCTTTCTTT,CASSQASRDTEAFF
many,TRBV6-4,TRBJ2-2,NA,TGTGCCAGCAGTGGGGACCGGAACACCGGGGAGCTGTTTTTT,CASSGDRNTGELFF
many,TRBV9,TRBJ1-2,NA,TGTGCCAGCAGCGTAGTCGCGGGGGCAGGTGGCTACACCTTC,CASSVVAGAGGYTF
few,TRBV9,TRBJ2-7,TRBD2,TGTGCCAGCAGCGTAGCGGCTAGCGGGAACTACGAGCAGTACTTC,CASSVAASGNYEQYF
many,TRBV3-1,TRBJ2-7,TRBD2,TGTGCCAGCAGCCAAGTCAACCCACTAGCGGGAATGTACGAGCAGTACTTC,CASSQVNPLAGMYEQYF
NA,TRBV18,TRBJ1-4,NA,TGTGCCAGCTCACCAGGGGGCGGCGAAAAACTGTTTTTT,CASSPGGGEKLFF
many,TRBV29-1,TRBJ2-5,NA,TGCAGCGTTGGGGGAGGGGGCGCGGAGACCCAGTACTTC,CSVGGGGAETQYF
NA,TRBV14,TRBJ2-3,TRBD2,TGTGCCAGCAGTTGGACTAGCGGATCTAAGTATTTT,CASSWTSGSKYF
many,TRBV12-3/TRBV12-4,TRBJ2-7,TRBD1,TGTGCCAGCAGTCCCCTCGGGACAGGGACTGACTACGAGCAGTACTTC,CASSPLGTGTDYEQYF
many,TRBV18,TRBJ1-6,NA,TGTGCCAGCTCACCCCGACAGCAGGATTCACCCCTCCACTTT,CASSPRQQDSPLHF
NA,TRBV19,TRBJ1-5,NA,TGTGCCAGTAGTTGGGGCCAGGGTAGCAATCAGCCCCAGCATTTT,CASSWGQGSNQPQHF
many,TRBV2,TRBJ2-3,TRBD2,TGTGCCAGCAGTCAGACCAGTCCCGGGAGGGCCTCGACAGATACGCAGTATTTT,CASSQTSPGRASTDTQYF
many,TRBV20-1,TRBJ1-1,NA,TGCAGTGCTAGAGATTTCGGGGCCCAGCTTGATGACACTGAAGCTTTCTTT,CSARDFGAQLDDTEAFF